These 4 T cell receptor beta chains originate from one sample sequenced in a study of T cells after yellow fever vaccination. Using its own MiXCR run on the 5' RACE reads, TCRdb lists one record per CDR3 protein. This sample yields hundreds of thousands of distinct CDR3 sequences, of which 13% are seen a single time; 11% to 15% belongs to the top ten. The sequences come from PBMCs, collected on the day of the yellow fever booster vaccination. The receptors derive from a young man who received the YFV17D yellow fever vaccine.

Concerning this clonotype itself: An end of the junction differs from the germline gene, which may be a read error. The CDR3 DNA reads TGTGCCAGCAGCTTAGCACAGGGGTCCGGGGAGCTGTTTTTT. Encoded protein: CASSLAQGSGELFF. V gene TRBV5-1 combines with J gene TRBJ2-2; 7 bases are a match to TRBD1. This CDR3 has 14 amino acids. Germline V gene data show CDR1 as SGHRS and CDR2 as YFSETQ. The full variable domain, its missing parts supplied by reference TRBV5-1 and TRBJ2-2, is KAGVTQTPRYLIKTRGQQVTLSCSPISGHRSVSWYQQTPGQGLQFLFEYFSETQRNKGNFPGRFSGRQFSNSRSEMNVSTLELGDSALYLCASSLAQGSGELFFGEGSRLTVL.

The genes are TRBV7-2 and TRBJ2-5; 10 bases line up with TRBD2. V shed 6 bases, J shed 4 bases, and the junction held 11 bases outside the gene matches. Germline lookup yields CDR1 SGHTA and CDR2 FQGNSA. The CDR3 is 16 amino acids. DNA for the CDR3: TGTGCCAGCAGTTCAGGGGTGCTAGCGGGAGTAGAGACCCAGTACTTC. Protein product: CASSSGVLAGVETQYF. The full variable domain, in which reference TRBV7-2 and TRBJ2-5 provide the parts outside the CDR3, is GAGVSQSPSNKVTEKGKDVELRCDPISGHTALYWYRQSLGQGLEFLIYFQGNSAPDKSGLPSDRFSAERTGGSVSTLTIQRTQQEDSAVYLCASSSGVLAGVETQYFGPGTRLLVL.

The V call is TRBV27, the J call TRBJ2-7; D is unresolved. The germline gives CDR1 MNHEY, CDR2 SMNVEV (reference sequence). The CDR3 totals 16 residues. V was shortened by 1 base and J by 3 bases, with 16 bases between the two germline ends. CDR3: CASSLFSGVSDYEQYF. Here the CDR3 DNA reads TGTGCCAGCAGTTTATTCTCCGGTGTCAGCGACTACGAGCAGTACTTC.

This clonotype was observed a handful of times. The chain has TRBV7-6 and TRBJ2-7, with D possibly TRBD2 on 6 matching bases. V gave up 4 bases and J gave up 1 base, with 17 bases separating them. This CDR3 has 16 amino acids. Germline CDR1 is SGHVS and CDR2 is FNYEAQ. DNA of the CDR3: TGTGCCAGCAGCTCCACCGGGGGAGCTGGGTCCTACGAGCAGTACTTC. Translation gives CASSSTGGAGSYEQYF.